What follows are 32 T cell receptor beta chains derived from one specimen sequenced in a study of T cell responses to AZD1222 COVID-19 vaccine. Assay: immunoSEQ multiplex PCR; the TCRdb copy retains only in-frame clones and omits some. The sample includes about 84,000 clones, 80% to 90% of them seen just once. The specimen was peripheral blood, collected 28 days after the second AZD1222 dose. The receptors come from an adult who received the AZD1222 COVID-19 vaccine.

This clone was counted at least ten times. J is TRBJ2-3 and V is TRBV29-1; D is unclear. The germline V and J ends were trimmed by 8 bases and 2 bases, with 11 bases remaining between them. This CDR3 has 12 amino acids. Germline CDR1 and CDR2: SQVTM and ANQGSEA. The CDR3 protein is CSLLGDTDTQYF. CDR3 nucleotides: TGCAGCCTACTTGGGGACACAGATACGCAGTATTTT.

The genes are TRBV5-1 and TRBJ1-2; tentative D call: TRBD1 (5 bases). Looked up from germline, CDR1 is SGHRS and CDR2 is YFSETQ. Trimming removed 4 bases from V and 0 bases from J, with 10 bases in between. The CDR3 runs to 14 residues. The CDR3: CASSPRVANYGYTF. The CDR3, as DNA: TGCGCCAGCAGCCCCAGGGTGGCTAACTATGGCTACACCTTC. Full variable domain (missing parts from reference TRBV5-1 and TRBJ1-2): KAGVTQTPRYLIKTRGQQVTLSCSPISGHRSVSWYQQTPGQGLQFLFEYFSETQRNKGNFPGRFSGRQFSNSRSEMNVSTLELGDSALYLCASSPRVANYGYTFGSGTRLTVV.

This chain connects TRBV27 to TRBJ2-2; D uncertain. Germline CDR1 and CDR2: MNHEY and SMNVEV (reference sequence). CDR3 length equals 12 residues. V shed 3 bases and J shed 2 bases, with 1 base lying between them. This chain's CDR3 is CASSFNTGELFF. CDR3 coding DNA: TGTGCCAGCAGTTTCAACACCGGGGAGCTGTTTTTT.

The V gene is TRBV10-1, the J gene TRBJ2-1; 7 bases line up with TRBD1. The CDR3 is 14 residues long. Germline trimming cut 4 bases from V and 6 bases from J; bases unmatched to any gene: 6. Germline V gene lookup returns CDR1 WNHNN and CDR2 SYGVQD (reference sequence). CDR3 amino acids: CASSVQGTLNEQFF. The CDR3 bases are TGCGCCAGCAGTGTACAGGGGACCCTCAATGAGCAGTTCTTC.

The chain recombines TRBV18 with TRBJ2-1, with 8 nucleotides matching TRBD2. Germline CDR1 is KGHSH and CDR2 is LQKENI. The junction had 16 bases not matched to a gene; V was cut back by 3 bases and J by 15 bases. This CDR3 comprises 15 residues. CDR3 sequence: CASSPERENRIRAFF. CDR3 sequence (DNA): TGTGCCAGCTCACCTGAGCGGGAGAACCGGATACGCGCGTTCTTC.

This clone was recorded only once. The chain is built from TRBV7-2 and TRBJ1-1; D unclear. Deletions cut 6 bases from V and 6 bases from J, with 14 bases between. This CDR3 has 13 residues. Germline CDR1 reads SGHTA; CDR2 reads FQGNSA. The CDR3 loop is CASSQITVAEAFF. DNA for the CDR3: TGTGCCAGCAGTCAGATAACGGTCGCTGAAGCTTTCTTT. Combining the CDR3 with reference TRBV7-2 and TRBJ1-1 gives the whole variable domain GAGVSQSPSNKVTEKGKDVELRCDPISGHTALYWYRQSLGQGLEFLIYFQGNSAPDKSGLPSDRFSAERTGGSVSTLTIQRTQQEDSAVYLCASSQITVAEAFFGQGTRLTVV.

The J gene is TRBJ1-4, the V gene TRBV28, with D perhaps matching TRBD1 (5 bases). V was pared by 6 bases and J by 0 bases, with 11 bases between. In germline, CDR1 is MDHEN, CDR2 SYDVKM. The CDR3 runs 15 residues. The CDR3 loop reads CASSIGGTTNEKLFF. The CDR3, as DNA: TGTGCCAGCAGCATTGGGGGGACAACTAATGAAAAACTGTTTTTT.

The rearrangement joins TRBV9 to TRBJ2-2, with TRBD1 matching 9 bases. This CDR3 is built from 17 residues. In germline, CDR1 is SGDLS, CDR2 YYNGEE. V lost 0 bases to trimming and J lost 1 base; unmatched junction nucleotides: 4. The CDR3 region is CASSVVLDRGNTGELFF. DNA of the CDR3: TGTGCCAGCAGCGTAGTTCTGGACAGGGGGAACACCGGGGAGCTGTTTTTT.

This rearrangement joins TRBV5-1 to TRBJ2-3, with a tentative D call TRBD1 (6 bases). The CDR3 extends over 14 amino acids. The V and J ends lost 6 bases and 2 bases respectively, with 13 bases between them. The germline V gene has CDR1 SGHRS and CDR2 YFSETQ. CDR3 protein: CASTGQYSTDTQYF. Written as DNA, the CDR3 is TGCGCCAGCACAGGACAGTATTCCACAGATACGCAGTATTTT.

The chain combines TRBV4-3 with TRBJ1-5; a weak D match, TRBD1 (6 bases). This CDR3 region has 15 residues. Germline V lookup: CDR1 LGHNA, CDR2 YSLEER. Deletions cut 0 bases from V and 6 bases from J, with 12 bases between. DNA for the CDR3: TGCGCCAGCAGCCAAGAGGGGGGCGGGGGTCAGCCCCAGCATTTT. Its protein product is CASSQEGGGGQPQHF.

J is TRBJ1-5 and V is TRBV27, with D unclear. The CDR3 contains 13 residues. Germline V gene lookup returns CDR1 MNHEY and CDR2 SMNVEV (reference sequence). The germline V and J ends were trimmed by 2 bases and 7 bases, with 9 bases remaining between them. The CDR3 loop reads CASSLRDLQPQHF. The CDR3 DNA reads as TGTGCCAGCAGTTTAAGGGATCTCCAGCCCCAGCATTTT.

This chain uses TRBV7-2 with TRBJ1-5, with D perhaps matching TRBD1 (6 bases). Germline loops: CDR1 SGHTA, CDR2 FQGNSA. Trimming left V 2 bases short and J 0 bases short, with 14 bases between. The CDR3 is made up of 17 amino acids. CDR3 DNA: TGTGCCAGCAGCTTAAGGGGGGATGGGATTAGCAATCAGCCCCAGCATTTT. It is translated as CASSLRGDGISNQPQHF. Full variable domain (rest looked up from reference TRBV7-2 and TRBJ1-5): GAGVSQSPSNKVTEKGKDVELRCDPISGHTALYWYRQSLGQGLEFLIYFQGNSAPDKSGLPSDRFSAERTGGSVSTLTIQRTQQEDSAVYLCASSLRGDGISNQPQHFGDGTRLSIL.

The chain combines TRBV30 with TRBJ2-5; 9 nucleotides line up with TRBD2. With V trimmed by 1 base and J by 5 bases, 8 bases remained unmatched. The CDR3 spans 15 residues. Germline lookup yields CDR1 GTSNPN and CDR2 SVGIG (reference sequence). CDR3 amino acids: CAWSAGTSRGETQYF. The DNA of the CDR3 is TGTGCCTGGAGTGCGGGGACTAGCCGGGGCGAGACCCAGTACTTC.

The chain couples TRBV15 to TRBJ1-1; 8 nucleotides line up with TRBD1. The J segment lost 3 bases and the V segment lost 4 bases, leaving 4 bases of the junction unmatched. CDR1 and CDR2 (germline): LNHNV, YYDKDF (reference sequence). This CDR3 region has 14 residues. The CDR3 nucleotides read TGTGCCACCAGCAAAACAGGGGGGTACACTGAAGCTTTCTTT. This codes for CATSKTGGYTEAFF.

The chain carries TRBV28 and TRBJ1-4; 7 bases map to TRBD1. The CDR3 covers 15 residues. With V trimmed by 5 bases and J by 7 bases, 10 bases remained unmatched. Germline CDR1 and CDR2: MDHEN and SYDVKM. The CDR3 sequence is CASSPQTGQSEKLFF. The CDR3 DNA is TGTGCCAGCAGTCCTCAAACGGGACAGTCTGAAAAACTGTTTTTT.

CDR3 residues: CASSLQGLEPQHF. The CDR3 bases are TGTGCCAGCAGTTTACAGGGGTTGGAGCCCCAGCATTTT. The V gene is TRBV6-5, the J gene TRBJ1-5; 7 bases fit TRBD1. Germline CDR1 is MNHEY and CDR2 is SVGAGI. This CDR3 contains 13 residues. V gave up 4 bases and J gave up 8 bases; unmatched junction bases: 5.

The chain recombines TRBV4-1 with TRBJ1-2; 10 nucleotides align to TRBD1. The V segment lost 4 bases and the J segment 3 bases; nucleotides outside the gene matches: 11. Germline CDR1 and CDR2: MGHRA and YSYEKL. The CDR3 runs 17 residues. CDR3 protein: CASSPRDRGEGYYGYTF. The CDR3 nucleotides read TGCGCCAGCAGCCCCCGGGACAGGGGAGAGGGGTACTATGGCTACACCTTC.

The chain carries TRBV5-1 and TRBJ2-1; D is perhaps TRBD2 (5 bases). This CDR3 has 13 amino acids. V lost 0 bases, J lost 6 bases, and 7 bases lay in between. The germline CDR1 and CDR2 sequences are SGHRS and YFSETQ. This chain's CDR3 is CASSLGLANEQFF. DNA for the CDR3: TGCGCCAGCAGCTTGGGTCTAGCCAATGAGCAGTTCTTC.

V and J are TRBV19 and TRBJ2-7; 7 bases agree with TRBD2. Germline CDR1 LNHDA, CDR2 SQIVND (reference sequence). This CDR3 contains 13 residues. V dropped 2 bases and J dropped 3; count of bases not matched to a gene: 1. The chain's CDR3 is CASSILAGYEQYF. The CDR3 DNA follows: TGTGCCAGTAGTATATTAGCGGGCTACGAGCAGTACTTC.

This rearrangement joins TRBV12-5 to TRBJ1-5; 8 nucleotides match TRBD1. Germline assignment: CDR1 LGHNT and CDR2 FRNRAP. The CDR3 is 14 amino acids. J was trimmed by 8 bases and V by 1 base; bases with no gene match: 4. For the CDR3, the DNA is TGTGCTAGTGGTTTGGGACAGGGGCCCGAGCCCCAGCATTTT. This sequence encodes CASGLGQGPEPQHF.

This chain uses TRBV27 with TRBJ2-2, with 9 bases that match TRBD1. V lost 5 bases, J lost 4 bases, and 8 bases stayed unmatched. CDR1 is MNHEY and CDR2 is SMNVEV in the germline V gene (reference sequence). The CDR3 is 16 amino acids. CDR3 protein: CASSLRQGEVTGELFF. The CDR3 coding sequence is TGTGCCAGCAGTCTCCGACAGGGGGAGGTCACCGGGGAGCTGTTTTTT.

J is TRBJ1-1 and V is TRBV4-3; the D is unclear. Per the germline V gene, CDR1 is LGHNA and CDR2 is YSLEER. The CDR3 is 16 residues long. Trimming took 0 bases from V and 0 from J, leaving 11 bases between them. This CDR3 is CASSQDFTGMNTEAFF. In DNA, the CDR3 is TGCGCCAGCAGCCAAGATTTTACGGGAATGAACACTGAAGCTTTCTTT.

The J gene is TRBJ1-2, the V gene TRBV5-4, with TRBD1 matching over 7 bases. Germline V gives CDR1 SGHNT, CDR2 YYREEE (reference sequence). CDR3 size: 15 residues. The V segment lost 3 bases and the J segment 4 bases; nucleotides outside the gene matches: 9. The CDR3 coding sequence is TGTGCCAGCAGCTACGACAGGGAACCCCTCTATGGCTACACCTTC. Amino acid sequence: CASSYDREPLYGYTF.

V is TRBV7-2 and J is TRBJ1-1; D is unresolved. Germline values: CDR1 SGHTA, CDR2 FQGNSA. With 0 bases removed from V and 0 bases from J, the gap between germline ends came to 5 bases. CDR3 length: 14 residues. The CDR3 reads CASSLALVNTEAFF. The CDR3 nucleotides are TGTGCCAGCAGCTTAGCGCTTGTGAACACTGAAGCTTTCTTT.

The chain employs TRBV19 and TRBJ1-1; D may be TRBD1 (5 bases). Trimming took off 2 bases at V and 4 bases at J, with 11 bases between the two ends. CDR1 is LNHDA and CDR2 is SQIVND in the germline V gene (reference sequence). The CDR3 has 14 residues. CDR3 bases: TGTGCCAGTAGTATACAGGGCGGATTCACTGAAGCTTTCTTT. Translating it yields CASSIQGGFTEAFF.

This chain's CDR3 is CASKGGLPSSYNEQFF. The DNA of the CDR3 is TGTGCCAGCAAGGGGGGGCTACCCAGCTCCTACAATGAGCAGTTCTTC. The chain has TRBV7-7 and TRBJ2-1, with D maybe TRBD2 (7 bases). There are 16 residues in the CDR3. From germline, CDR1 is SSHAT and CDR2 FNYEAQ (reference sequence). V lost 7 bases to trimming and J lost 0 bases, with 16 bases between them.

V usage is TRBV27 and J usage is TRBJ1-4; D not certain. Germline V CDR1 and CDR2: MNHEY, SMNVEV (reference sequence). Deletions cut 3 bases from V and 7 bases from J, with 27 bases between. CDR3 size: 19 residues. As DNA, the CDR3 is TGTGCCAGCAGTTTGCGAGGTCTATCGGGGTGGGGAGAAGGTGAAAAACTGTTTTTT. This translates into CASSLRGLSGWGEGEKLFF.

The CDR3 reads CASSIVPGARGNTIYF. The CDR3 nucleotides read TGTGCCAGTAGTATAGTCCCGGGGGCGCGGGGAAACACCATATATTTT. The chain links TRBV19 to TRBJ1-3; TRBD1 is a possible D gene (6 bases). Germline-derived CDR1 and CDR2 are LNHDA and SQIVND (reference sequence). V gave up 1 base and J gave up 4 bases, with 14 bases separating them. The CDR3 is made up of 16 amino acids.

V usage is TRBV3-1 (or the pseudogene TRBV3-2) and J usage is TRBJ1-2, with D tentatively TRBD1 (6 bases). The CDR3 has 15 residues. V was shortened by 4 bases and J by 5 bases, with 17 bases between the two germline ends. Germline-derived CDR1 and CDR2 are LGHDT and YNNKEL (reference sequence). In DNA, the CDR3 is TGTGCCAGCAGCCGGGACCCTCAAGGGGGATATGGCTACACCTTC. This gives the protein CASSRDPQGGYGYTF.

The V and J genes are TRBV11-3 and TRBJ1-1; D gene unclear. The CDR3 has 11 residues. V was cut by 3 bases and J by 7 bases, with 6 bases left in between. Germline CDR1 is SGHNT and CDR2 is YENEEA. In nucleotides, the CDR3 is TGTGCCAGCAGCTTCTCCAGTGAAGCTTTCTTT. It translates to CASSFSSEAFF.

The chain combines TRBV18 with TRBJ1-6; the match to TRBD1 covers 8 bases. The CDR3 extends over 17 amino acids. Trimming cost V 6 bases and J 1 base; bases outside gene matches: 8. The V gene's germline CDR1 is KGHSH and CDR2 LQKENI. The CDR3 is CASSPQGATSYNSPLHF. The DNA of the CDR3 is TGTGCCAGCTCGCCCCAGGGGGCTACGTCCTATAATTCACCCCTCCACTTT.

The chain combines TRBV2 with TRBJ2-1; 7 bases align to TRBD2. The CDR3 sequence is 13 residues long. The germline CDR1 and CDR2 sequences are SNHLY and FYNNEI. V lost 7 bases, J lost 4 bases, and 4 bases stayed unmatched. This CDR3 reads CASILADYNEQFF. The CDR3 DNA is TGTGCCAGCATCCTAGCGGATTACAATGAGCAGTTCTTC.